This T cell receptor (beta chain) stems from a study of CD8+CD57+ T cells in acquired aplastic anemia. Looking at the study overall: 3 to 4 ug was the average amount of DNA from sorted CD4+ and CD8+ cells.

Trimming at V came to 1 base and at J to 5 bases, leaving 10 bases not matched to a gene. This CDR3 has 16 residues. CDR1 is SGHTA, CDR2 FQGNSA, per germline. TCR beta VDJ and CDR3 were profiled, and genomic DNA was the template. From the reads, TCRdb called clonotypes with MiXCR, one entry per CDR3 protein. The sample includes over 150,000 distinct CDR3 sequences, about half of them seen just once. The sequenced sample consisted of sorted CD4+, CD8+, or CD8+CD57+ T cells (not recorded which) from PBMCs. This chain connects TRBV7-2 to TRBJ2-5; 7 nucleotides match TRBD2. The source of this sequence is a human donor in good health, serving as a control. The CDR3 loop reads CASSLGRGILYETQYF. The CDR3 DNA is TGTGCCAGCAGCTTAGGGCGGGGGATATTATATGAGACCCAGTACTTC.